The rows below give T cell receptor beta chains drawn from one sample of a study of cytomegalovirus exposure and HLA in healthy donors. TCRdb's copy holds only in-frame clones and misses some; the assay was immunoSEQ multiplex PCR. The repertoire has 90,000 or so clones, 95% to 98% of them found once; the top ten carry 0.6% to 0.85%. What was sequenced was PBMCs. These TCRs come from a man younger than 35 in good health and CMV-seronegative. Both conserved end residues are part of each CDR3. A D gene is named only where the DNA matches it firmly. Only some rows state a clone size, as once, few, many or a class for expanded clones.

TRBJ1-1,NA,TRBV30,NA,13,CACRGRANTEAFF,TGTGCCTGCCGGGGGAGGGCGAACACTGAAGCTTTCTTT
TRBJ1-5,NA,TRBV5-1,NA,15,CASSPGTTGTQPQHF,TGCGCCAGCAGCCCAGGAACCACAGGGACCCAGCCCCAGCATTTT
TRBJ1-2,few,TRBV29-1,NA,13,CSAEGTIDYGYTF,TGCAGCGCCGAGGGGACAATAGACTATGGCTACACCTTC
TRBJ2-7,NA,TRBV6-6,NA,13,CASNEQGIYEQYF,TGTGCCAGCAATGAGCAGGGGATATACGAGCAGTACTTC
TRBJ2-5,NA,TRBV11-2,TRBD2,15,CASSLGSSGQETQYF,TGTGCCAGCAGCTTGGGGTCTAGCGGGCAAGAGACCCAGTACTTC
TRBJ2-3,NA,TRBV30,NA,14,CAWSKGSGEDTQYF,TGTGCCTGGAGTAAGGGGTCAGGCGAAGATACGCAGTATTTT
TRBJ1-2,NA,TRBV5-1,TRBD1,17,CASSRDRGQSWDYGYTF,TGCGCCAGCAGCCGGGACAGGGGGCAAAGTTGGGACTATGGCTACACCTTC
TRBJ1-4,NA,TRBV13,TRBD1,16,CASSFLTGPTNEKLFF,TGTGCCAGCAGCTTTTTGACAGGGCCAACTAATGAAAAACTGTTTTTT
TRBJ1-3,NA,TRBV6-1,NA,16,CASSEAPAVRRNTIYF,TGTGCCAGCAGTGAAGCCCCCGCCGTGAGGAGGAACACCATATATTTT
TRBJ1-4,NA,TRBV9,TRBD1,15,CASSDRGSLGEKLFF,TGTGCCAGCAGCGACAGGGGGTCATTGGGTGAAAAACTGTTTTTT
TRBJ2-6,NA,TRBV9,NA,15,CASSVGSSGANVLTF,TGTGCCAGCAGCGTTGGTAGCTCTGGGGCCAACGTCCTGACTTTC
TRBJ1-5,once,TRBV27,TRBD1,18,CARPPGTGLGYWNQPQHF,TGTGCCCGACCCCCCGGGACAGGGCTAGGATATTGGAATCAGCCCCAGCATTTT
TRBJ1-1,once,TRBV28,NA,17,CASSSRRAGYHYTEAFF,TGTGCCAGCAGTTCCAGGCGAGCGGGCTACCATTACACTGAAGCTTTCTTT
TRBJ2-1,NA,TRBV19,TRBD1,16,CASSIVTGGAGNEQFF,TGTGCCAGTAGTATAGTTACAGGGGGCGCGGGCAATGAGCAGTTCTTC
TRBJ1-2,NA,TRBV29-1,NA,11,CSDQGSYGYTF,TGCAGCGACCAAGGGAGTTATGGCTACACCTTC
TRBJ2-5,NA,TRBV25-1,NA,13,CASSESAVGTQYF,TGTGCCAGCAGTGAATCTGCGGTGGGGACCCAGTACTTC
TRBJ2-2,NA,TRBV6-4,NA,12,CASSPNTGELFF,TGTGCCAGCAGTCCAAACACCGGGGAGCTGTTTTTT
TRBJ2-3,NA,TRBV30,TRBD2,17,CAWDPGLAGVGTDTQYF,TGTGCCTGGGATCCGGGACTAGCGGGCGTCGGCACAGATACGCAGTATTTT
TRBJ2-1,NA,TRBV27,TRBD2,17,CASSLSLAGATYNEQFF,TGTGCCAGCAGTTTATCACTAGCGGGAGCCACCTACAATGAGCAGTTCTTC
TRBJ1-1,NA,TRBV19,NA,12,CASRPGATEAFF,TGTGCCAGTAGGCCGGGAGCCACTGAAGCTTTCTTT
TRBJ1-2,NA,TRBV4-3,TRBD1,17,CASSQTGSGRGFYGYTF,TGCGCCAGCAGCCAAACGGGCTCTGGCAGGGGGTTCTATGGCTACACCTTC
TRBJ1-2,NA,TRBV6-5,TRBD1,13,CASSYGSGGGYTF,TGTGCCAGCAGTTACGGGTCAGGGGGTGGCTACACCTTC
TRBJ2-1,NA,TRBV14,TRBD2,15,CASSQTGLAGVRQFF,TGTGCCAGCAGCCAAACTGGACTAGCGGGAGTGAGGCAGTTCTTC
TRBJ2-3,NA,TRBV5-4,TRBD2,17,CASSLGTSGIWTDTQYF,TGTGCCAGCAGCTTGGGGACTAGCGGGATATGGACAGATACGCAGTATTTT
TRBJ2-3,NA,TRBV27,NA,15,CASLRNGRVADTQYF,TGTGCCAGCTTGAGGAACGGGAGAGTAGCAGATACGCAGTATTTT
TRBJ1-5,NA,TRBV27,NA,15,CASSPPPTLNQPQHF,TGTGCCAGCAGTCCCCCCCCGACTTTAAATCAGCCCCAGCATTTT
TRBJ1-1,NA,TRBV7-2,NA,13,CASSPGANTEAFF,TGTGCCAGCAGCCCAGGGGCCAACACTGAAGCTTTCTTT
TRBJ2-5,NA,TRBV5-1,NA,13,CASSLDYQETQYF,TGCGCCAGCAGCCTAGATTACCAAGAGACCCAGTACTTC
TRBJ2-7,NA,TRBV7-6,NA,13,CASSLDSPYEQYF,TGTGCCAGCAGCTTAGACTCTCCCTACGAGCAGTACTTC
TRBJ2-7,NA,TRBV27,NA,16,CASSLGWRMSSYEQYF,TGTGCCAGCAGTTTAGGGTGGCGGATGAGCTCCTACGAGCAGTACTTC
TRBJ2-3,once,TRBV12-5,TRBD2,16,CASGLGLAGTTDTQYF,TGTGCTAGTGGACTAGGACTAGCGGGTACCACAGATACGCAGTATTTT
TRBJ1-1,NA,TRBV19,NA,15,CASSINLGLRAEAFF,TGTGCCAGTAGTATAAATTTGGGGCTCCGGGCTGAAGCTTTCTTT
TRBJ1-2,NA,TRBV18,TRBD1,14,CASSRQGSDYGYTF,TGTGCCAGCTCACGACAGGGGAGCGACTATGGCTACACCTTC
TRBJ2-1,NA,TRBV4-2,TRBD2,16,CASSQGASGAYNEQFF,TGTGCCAGCAGCCAAGGAGCTAGCGGTGCCTACAATGAGCAGTTCTTC
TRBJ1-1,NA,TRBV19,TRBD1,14,CASSSDREVTEAFF,TGTGCCAGTAGCTCCGACAGGGAGGTCACTGAAGCTTTCTTT
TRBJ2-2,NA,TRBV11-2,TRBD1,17,CASSLAGTGKTTGELFF,TGTGCCAGCAGCTTAGCCGGGACAGGGAAGACCACCGGGGAGCTGTTTTTT
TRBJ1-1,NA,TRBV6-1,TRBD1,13,CASSATGGTEAFF,TGTGCCAGCAGCGCGACAGGGGGCACTGAAGCTTTCTTT
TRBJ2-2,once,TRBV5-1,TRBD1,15,CASRATGANTGELFF,TGCGCCAGCAGAGCGACAGGGGCGAACACCGGGGAGCTGTTTTTT
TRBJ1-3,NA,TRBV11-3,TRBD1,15,CASTIGQGKANTIYF,TGTGCCAGCACCATTGGACAGGGGAAAGCAAACACCATATATTTT
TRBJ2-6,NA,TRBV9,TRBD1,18,CASSGTGTGKAGANVLTF,TGTGCCAGCAGCGGTACCGGGACAGGGAAGGCTGGGGCCAACGTCCTGACTTTC
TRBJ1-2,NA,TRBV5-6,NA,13,CASSLGGNLGYTF,TGTGCCAGCAGCTTAGGAGGGAACCTTGGCTACACCTTC
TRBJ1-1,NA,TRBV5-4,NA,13,CASSFSRSTEAFF,TGTGCCAGCAGCTTCTCGAGATCCACTGAAGCTTTCTTT